This is a list of T cell receptor beta chains from one sample in a study of T cell repertoires in ileal Crohn's disease. The data were produced by immunoSEQ multiplex PCR, yet TCRdb's version contains in-frame clones alone and is incomplete. The sample has around 15,000 clones; 65% to 85% are singletons. Source material: ileal tissue. These receptors were obtained from an adult with Crohn's disease. Both conserved end residues are part of each CDR3. D genes are given only for firm matches. For some rows the clone size is stated as once, few or many, or as a class when expanded; others skip it.

v_gene: TRBV11-2
d_gene: -
abundance: -
j_gene: TRBJ2-7
CDR3aa: CASSLGPGDEQYF
CDR3nt: TGTGCCAGCAGCTTAGGACCGGGGGACGAGCAGTACTTC

v_gene: TRBV7-2
d_gene: -
abundance: -
j_gene: TRBJ2-3
CDR3aa: CASSSRYTDTQYF
CDR3nt: TGTGCCAGCAGCTCTAGGTACACAGATACGCAGTATTTT

v_gene: TRBV19
d_gene: -
abundance: -
j_gene: TRBJ1-2
CDR3aa: CASSISRGGYGYTF
CDR3nt: TGTGCCAGTAGTATCTCTCGGGGCGGCTATGGCTACACCTTC

v_gene: TRBV6-5
d_gene: -
abundance: -
j_gene: TRBJ2-7
CDR3aa: CATGASGTYEQYF
CDR3nt: TGTGCCACAGGAGCTTCTGGGACCTACGAGCAGTACTTC

v_gene: TRBV9
d_gene: -
abundance: -
j_gene: TRBJ1-2
CDR3aa: CASSVTGPLSGYTF
CDR3nt: TGTGCCAGCAGCGTCACCGGGCCGCTATCCGGCTACACCTTC

v_gene: TRBV6-5
d_gene: TRBD2
abundance: -
j_gene: TRBJ2-7
CDR3aa: CASSASGTHYEQYF
CDR3nt: TGTGCCAGCAGCGCCAGCGGGACCCACTACGAGCAGTACTTC

v_gene: TRBV5-4
d_gene: -
abundance: -
j_gene: TRBJ2-1
CDR3aa: CASSRGGGDEQFF
CDR3nt: TGTGCCAGCTCCCGAGGGGGAGGGGATGAGCAGTTCTTC

v_gene: TRBV5-4
d_gene: -
abundance: -
j_gene: TRBJ2-2
CDR3aa: CASSLAAESFTGELFF
CDR3nt: TGTGCCAGCAGCTTGGCGGCAGAATCCTTCACCGGGGAGCTGTTTTTT

v_gene: TRBV6-6
d_gene: -
abundance: -
j_gene: TRBJ1-4
CDR3aa: CASSYSIGRVNEKLFF
CDR3nt: TGTGCCAGCAGTTACAGTATAGGCAGAGTCAATGAAAAACTGTTTTTT

v_gene: TRBV7-9
d_gene: -
abundance: -
j_gene: TRBJ1-6
CDR3aa: CASSPNLGRDYNSPLHF
CDR3nt: TGTGCCAGCAGTCCAAATCTCGGGCGGGACTATAATTCACCCCTCCACTTT

v_gene: TRBV7-6
d_gene: -
abundance: -
j_gene: TRBJ2-1
CDR3aa: CASSVRDGGYNEQFF
CDR3nt: TGTGCCAGCAGCGTCCGGGACGGTGGCTACAATGAGCAGTTCTTC

v_gene: TRBV12-5
d_gene: -
abundance: -
j_gene: TRBJ2-1
CDR3aa: CASGLVQGSSYNEQFF
CDR3nt: TGTGCTAGTGGTTTGGTACAGGGCAGCTCCTACAATGAGCAGTTCTTC

v_gene: TRBV7-3
d_gene: -
abundance: -
j_gene: TRBJ2-7
CDR3aa: CASSSRDTYEQYF
CDR3nt: TGTGCCAGCAGCTCCCGGGACACATACGAGCAGTACTTC

v_gene: TRBV28
d_gene: TRBD1
abundance: -
j_gene: TRBJ1-1
CDR3aa: CASSLDRPNTEAFF
CDR3nt: TGTGCCAGCAGTTTGGACAGGCCCAACACTGAAGCTTTCTTT

v_gene: TRBV4-3
d_gene: -
abundance: -
j_gene: TRBJ2-3
CDR3aa: CASSHSGAGTDTQYF
CDR3nt: TGCGCCAGCAGCCACTCGGGGGCGGGCACAGATACGCAGTATTTT

v_gene: TRBV19
d_gene: TRBD2
abundance: -
j_gene: TRBJ2-2
CDR3aa: CASRVGTPGLAVNTGELFF
CDR3nt: TGTGCCAGTAGGGTCGGGACACCCGGACTAGCGGTGAACACCGGGGAGCTGTTTTTT

v_gene: TRBV7-2
d_gene: -
abundance: -
j_gene: TRBJ2-2
CDR3aa: CASSSFQGPTGELFF
CDR3nt: TGTGCCAGCAGCTCATTTCAGGGGCCGACCGGGGAGCTGTTTTTT

v_gene: TRBV6-6
d_gene: TRBD1
abundance: once
j_gene: TRBJ2-3
CDR3aa: CASILGQDTDTQYF
CDR3nt: TGTGCCAGCATCCTGGGACAGGACACAGATACGCAGTATTTT

v_gene: TRBV28
d_gene: -
abundance: -
j_gene: TRBJ1-5
CDR3aa: CASVTGGLNQPQHF
CDR3nt: TGTGCCAGTGTGACCGGGGGTCTCAATCAGCCCCAGCATTTT

v_gene: TRBV7-2
d_gene: -
abundance: -
j_gene: TRBJ2-2
CDR3aa: CASSSDLRRGSGELFF
CDR3nt: TGTGCCAGCAGCTCGGACTTGAGAAGGGGATCCGGGGAGCTGTTTTTT

v_gene: TRBV4-3
d_gene: TRBD1
abundance: -
j_gene: TRBJ2-7
CDR3aa: CASSQNRGRTYEQYF
CDR3nt: TGCGCCAGCAGCCAAAACAGGGGTCGAACCTACGAGCAGTACTTC

v_gene: TRBV28
d_gene: -
abundance: -
j_gene: TRBJ2-3
CDR3aa: CASSSPPGRVGTDTQYF
CDR3nt: TGTGCCAGCAGTTCGCCACCAGGTCGGGTTGGCACAGATACGCAGTATTTT

v_gene: TRBV5-1
d_gene: -
abundance: -
j_gene: TRBJ2-7
CDR3aa: CASSLANRSYEQYF
CDR3nt: TGCGCCAGCAGCTTGGCAAACAGATCCTACGAGCAGTACTTC

v_gene: TRBV7-2
d_gene: -
abundance: -
j_gene: TRBJ1-2
CDR3aa: CASSLSWAAANYGYTF
CDR3nt: TGTGCCAGCAGCTTATCATGGGCCGCAGCTAACTATGGCTACACCTTC

v_gene: TRBV11-2
d_gene: TRBD1
abundance: -
j_gene: TRBJ1-2
CDR3aa: CASGIGQGNGYTF
CDR3nt: TGTGCCAGCGGAATCGGACAGGGAAATGGCTACACCTTC

v_gene: TRBV18
d_gene: TRBD1
abundance: few
j_gene: TRBJ2-1
CDR3aa: CASSLSNRGHEQFF
CDR3nt: TGTGCCAGCTCACTGAGTAACAGGGGACATGAGCAGTTCTTC

v_gene: TRBV2
d_gene: TRBD2
abundance: -
j_gene: TRBJ2-7
CDR3aa: CASSGLAGGHEQYF
CDR3nt: TGTGCCAGCAGTGGGCTAGCGGGAGGACACGAGCAGTACTTC

v_gene: TRBV11-1
d_gene: -
abundance: once
j_gene: TRBJ2-7
CDR3aa: CASSPLERIYEQYF
CDR3nt: TGTGCCAGCAGCCCACTTGAGCGGATCTACGAGCAGTACTTC

v_gene: TRBV19
d_gene: TRBD1
abundance: -
j_gene: TRBJ2-2
CDR3aa: CASSIQGAGGELFF
CDR3nt: TGTGCCAGTAGCATACAGGGGGCAGGCGGGGAGCTGTTTTTT

v_gene: TRBV2
d_gene: TRBD1
abundance: -
j_gene: TRBJ2-1
CDR3aa: CASSNRGSPYNEQFF
CDR3nt: TGTGCCAGCAGTAACAGGGGTTCCCCCTACAATGAGCAGTTCTTC

v_gene: TRBV15
d_gene: -
abundance: -
j_gene: TRBJ1-5
CDR3aa: CATSRELTLQPQHF
CDR3nt: TGTGCCACCAGCAGAGAGTTAACACTTCAGCCCCAGCATTTT

v_gene: TRBV4-3
d_gene: TRBD1
abundance: -
j_gene: TRBJ2-7
CDR3aa: CASSPTQGSGQAYEQYF
CDR3nt: TGCGCCAGCAGCCCTACCCAGGGGTCGGGACAGGCCTACGAGCAGTACTTC

v_gene: TRBV7-2
d_gene: -
abundance: -
j_gene: TRBJ2-1
CDR3aa: CASSLGRANNEQFF
CDR3nt: TGTGCCAGCAGCTTAGGTAGGGCCAACAATGAGCAGTTCTTC

v_gene: TRBV9
d_gene: TRBD1
abundance: -
j_gene: TRBJ1-2
CDR3aa: CASSAEPGQGFDYGYTF
CDR3nt: TGTGCCAGCAGCGCGGAACCGGGACAGGGGTTCGACTATGGCTACACCTTC

v_gene: TRBV19
d_gene: -
abundance: -
j_gene: TRBJ1-1
CDR3aa: CASTTSRVGTEAFF
CDR3nt: TGTGCCAGCACGACCTCCAGGGTGGGGACTGAAGCTTTCTTT

v_gene: TRBV4-1
d_gene: -
abundance: -
j_gene: TRBJ1-4
CDR3aa: CASSLIPEVAVATNEKLFF
CDR3nt: TGCGCCAGCAGCCTCATACCCGAGGTAGCCGTGGCAACTAATGAAAAACTGTTTTTT